The rows below give T cell receptor beta chains drawn from one sample of a study of T-cell memory formation after mild COVID-19. Using its own MiXCR run on the 5' RACE reads, TCRdb lists one record per CDR3 protein. The sample has 250,000 to 350,000 distinct CDR3 sequences, approximately 19% seen once; the top ten hold roughly 20%. The sample taken for sequencing was PBMCs or a T cell subset sorted from them (not recorded which). Receptor source: a young man who had mild COVID-19 (a few samples of this study predate the infection). Cell type and time point are not known. CDR3s leave out the opening cysteine and the closing phenylalanine or tryptophan.

V: TRBV11-2
CDR3: ASSLETGGDSPLH

V: TRBV5-8
CDR3: ASSPGYSNTEAF

V: TRBV12-3/TRBV12-4
CDR3: ASSPRTGVREKLF

V: TRBV4-1
CDR3: ASSQGPQGGTDTQY

V: TRBV5-5
CDR3: ASSSGVSYNEQF

V: TRBV5-1
CDR3: ASSLGRGSGTNTEAF

V: TRBV15
CDR3: ATSRPGLEESGRRY

V: TRBV7-2
CDR3: ASSWMTEIYGYT

V: TRBV29-1
CDR3: SVEDRATSGDEQF

V: TRBV6-2/TRBV6-3
CDR3: ASSFNRAEGNIQY

V: TRBV7-2
CDR3: ASSFGTGTDTQY

V: TRBV12-3/TRBV12-4
CDR3: ASTQQGSDTQY

V: TRBV6-1
CDR3: ASSVPGADTQY

V: TRBV5-1
CDR3: ASRPLGLLNSPLH

V: TRBV29-1
CDR3: SVKTGPSLEQY

V: TRBV2
CDR3: ASSDWADSTDTQY

V: TRBV11-2
CDR3: ASSFGGASRTDTQY

V: TRBV7-2
CDR3: ASSLRRREAQY

V: TRBV6-1
CDR3: ASRRTSGSLSTDTQY

V: TRBV6-4
CDR3: ASSDSIGTGRGNTIY

V: TRBV12-3/TRBV12-4
CDR3: ASTRGQGGEAF

V: TRBV7-2
CDR3: ASSSPGTGGEAF

V: TRBV7-2
CDR3: ASSRQGASSNQPQH

V: TRBV11-2
CDR3: ASSLEFSGDNEQF

V: TRBV7-8
CDR3: ASSLLRGAVQETQY

V: TRBV7-2
CDR3: ASSRHKNTEAF

V: TRBV5-1
CDR3: ASSLGGQEYEQY

V: TRBV20-1
CDR3: SALPGLAGTYEQY

V: TRBV5-1
CDR3: ASSLVGYTGELF

V: TRBV20-1
CDR3: SASGEEGKSNQPQH

V: TRBV7-6
CDR3: ASTLDGPIDNEQF

V: TRBV7-9
CDR3: ASQTGTGGPNTGELF

V: TRBV7-9
CDR3: ASSLPIDPTGELF

V: TRBV5-1
CDR3: ASSLGWPPEQF

V: TRBV5-4
CDR3: ASSPREGGTDTQY

V: TRBV20-1
CDR3: SATGLAGATRNEQF

V: TRBV7-2
CDR3: ASSSPGQAF

V: TRBV2
CDR3: ASSEGQLAFYEQY

V: TRBV20-1
CDR3: SARDPPQGEQF

V: TRBV3-1
CDR3: ASSQGQRNNEQF

V: TRBV5-1
CDR3: ASSLASLEETQY

V: TRBV28
CDR3: ASRRATNEKLF

V: TRBV6-2/TRBV6-3
CDR3: ASTAGTGDRQPQH

V: TRBV6-5
CDR3: ASSSGDSGANVLT

V: TRBV5-1
CDR3: ASSPVSSGANVLT

V: TRBV7-7
CDR3: ASSLGGQTLNTEAF

V: TRBV4-3
CDR3: ASSQGIFAGGLSYNEQF

V: TRBV5-6
CDR3: ASSLVGGGWYEQF

V: TRBV6-6
CDR3: ASSYGGAEQY

V: TRBV5-1
CDR3: ASSFAGVDEAF

V: TRBV7-9
CDR3: ASRYLMVASTDTQY

V: TRBV11-2
CDR3: ASSFASWAGSTDTQY

V: TRBV6-5
CDR3: ASSYLLAGPTGELF

V: TRBV7-7
CDR3: ASSLSTSVGTQY

V: TRBV6-6
CDR3: ASSYSTIREQY